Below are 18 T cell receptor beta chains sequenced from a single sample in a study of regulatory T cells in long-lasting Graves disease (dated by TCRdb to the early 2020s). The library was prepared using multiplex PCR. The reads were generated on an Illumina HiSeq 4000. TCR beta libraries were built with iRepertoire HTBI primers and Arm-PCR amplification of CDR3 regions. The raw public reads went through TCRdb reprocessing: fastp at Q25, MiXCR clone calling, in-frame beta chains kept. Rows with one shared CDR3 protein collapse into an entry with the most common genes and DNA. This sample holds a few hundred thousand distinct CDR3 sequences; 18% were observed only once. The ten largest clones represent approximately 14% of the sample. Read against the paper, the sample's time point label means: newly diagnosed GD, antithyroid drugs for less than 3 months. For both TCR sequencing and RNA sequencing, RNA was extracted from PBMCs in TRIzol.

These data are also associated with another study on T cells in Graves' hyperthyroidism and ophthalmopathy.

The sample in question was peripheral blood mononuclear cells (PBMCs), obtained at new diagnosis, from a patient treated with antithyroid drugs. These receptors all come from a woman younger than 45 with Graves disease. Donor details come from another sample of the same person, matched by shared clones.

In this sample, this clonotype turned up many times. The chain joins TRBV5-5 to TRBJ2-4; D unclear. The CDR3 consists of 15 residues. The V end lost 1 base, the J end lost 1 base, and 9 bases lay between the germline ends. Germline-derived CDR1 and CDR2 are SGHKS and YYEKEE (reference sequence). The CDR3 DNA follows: TGTGCCAGCAGCTTGAACGCACGGGCCAAAAACATTCAGTACTTC. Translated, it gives CASSLNARAKNIQYF. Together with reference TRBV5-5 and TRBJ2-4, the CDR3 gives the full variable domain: DAGVTQSPTHLIKTRGQQVTLRCSPISGHKSVSWYQQVLGQGPQFIFQYYEKEERGRGNFPDRFSARQFPNYSSELNVNALLLGDSALYLCASSLNARAKNIQYFGAGTRLSVL.

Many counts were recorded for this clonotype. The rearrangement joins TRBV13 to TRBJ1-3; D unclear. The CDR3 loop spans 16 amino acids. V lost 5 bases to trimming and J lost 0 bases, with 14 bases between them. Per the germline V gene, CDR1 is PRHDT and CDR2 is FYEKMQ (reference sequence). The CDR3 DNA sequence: TGTGCCAGCAGCATGACGCCCTCCTCCTCTGGAAACACCATATATTTT. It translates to CASSMTPSSSGNTIYF.

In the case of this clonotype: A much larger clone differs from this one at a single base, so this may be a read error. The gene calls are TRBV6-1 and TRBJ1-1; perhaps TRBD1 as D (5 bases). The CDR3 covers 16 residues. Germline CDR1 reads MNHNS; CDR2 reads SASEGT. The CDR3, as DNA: TGTGCCAGCTACGGCGGGGCGGCGGGAAGCTACACTGAAGCTCTCTTT. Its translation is CASYGGAAGSYTEALF.

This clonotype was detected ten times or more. As DNA, the CDR3 is TGTGCCAGCAGCCAAGGGGGTGGATGGTCGGAAAAACTGTTTTTT. Protein product: CASSQGGGWSEKLFF. This chain joins TRBV3-1 and TRBJ1-4; D gene unclear. This CDR3 comprises 15 residues. V dropped 1 base and J dropped 8 bases, with 14 bases sitting between them. The germline V gene encodes CDR1 LGHDT and CDR2 YNNKEL (reference sequence).

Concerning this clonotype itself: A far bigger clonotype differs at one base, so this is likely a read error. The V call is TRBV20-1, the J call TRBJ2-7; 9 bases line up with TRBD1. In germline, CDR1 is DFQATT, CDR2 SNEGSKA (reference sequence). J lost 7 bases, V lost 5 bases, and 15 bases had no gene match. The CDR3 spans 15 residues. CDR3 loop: CSAHTGTGKGNEQYF. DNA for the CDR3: TGCAGTGCTCATACCGGGACAGGGAAGGGCAATGAGCAGTACTTC.

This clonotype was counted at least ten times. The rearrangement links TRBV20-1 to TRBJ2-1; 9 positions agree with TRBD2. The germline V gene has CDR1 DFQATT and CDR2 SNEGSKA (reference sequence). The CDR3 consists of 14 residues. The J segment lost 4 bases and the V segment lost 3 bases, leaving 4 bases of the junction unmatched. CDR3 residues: CSARSGGSYNEQFF. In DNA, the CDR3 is TGCAGTGCTAGGAGCGGGGGGTCATACAATGAGCAGTTCTTC.

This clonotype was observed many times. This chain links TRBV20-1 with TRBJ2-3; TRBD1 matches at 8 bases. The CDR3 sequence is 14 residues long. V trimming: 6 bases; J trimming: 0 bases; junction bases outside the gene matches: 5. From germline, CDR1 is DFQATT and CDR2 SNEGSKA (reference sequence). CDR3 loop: CSARQGASTDTQYF. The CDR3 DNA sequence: TGCAGTGCCAGGCAGGGGGCGAGCACAGATACGCAGTATTTT.

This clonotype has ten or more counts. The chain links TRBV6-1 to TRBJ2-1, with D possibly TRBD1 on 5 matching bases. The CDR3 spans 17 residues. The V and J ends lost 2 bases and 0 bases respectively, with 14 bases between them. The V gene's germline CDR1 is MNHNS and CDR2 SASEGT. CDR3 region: CASSERLGQASYNEQFF. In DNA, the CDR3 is TGTGCCAGCAGTGAAAGACTGGGGCAGGCCTCCTACAATGAGCAGTTCTTC.

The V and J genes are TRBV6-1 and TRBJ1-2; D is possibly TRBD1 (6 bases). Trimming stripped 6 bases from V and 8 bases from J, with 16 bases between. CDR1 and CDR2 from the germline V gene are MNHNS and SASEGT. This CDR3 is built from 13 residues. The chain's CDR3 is CASSDTGKRGYTF. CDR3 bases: TGTGCCAGCAGCGATACAGGGAAACGAGGCTACACCTTC.

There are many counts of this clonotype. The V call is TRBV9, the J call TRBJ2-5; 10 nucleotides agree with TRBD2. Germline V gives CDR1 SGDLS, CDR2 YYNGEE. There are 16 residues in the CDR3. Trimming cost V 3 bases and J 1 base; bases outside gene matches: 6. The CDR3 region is CASSDGLAERQETQYF. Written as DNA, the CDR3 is TGTGCCAGCAGCGACGGACTAGCGGAACGCCAAGAGACCCAGTACTTC.

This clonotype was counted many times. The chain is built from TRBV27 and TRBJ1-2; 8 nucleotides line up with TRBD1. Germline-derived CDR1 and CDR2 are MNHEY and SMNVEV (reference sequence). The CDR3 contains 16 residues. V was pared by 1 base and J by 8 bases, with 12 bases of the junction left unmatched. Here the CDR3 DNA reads TGTGCCAGCAGTTTATACCTCGGACAGGGAATATACGGCTACACCTTC. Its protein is CASSLYLGQGIYGYTF.

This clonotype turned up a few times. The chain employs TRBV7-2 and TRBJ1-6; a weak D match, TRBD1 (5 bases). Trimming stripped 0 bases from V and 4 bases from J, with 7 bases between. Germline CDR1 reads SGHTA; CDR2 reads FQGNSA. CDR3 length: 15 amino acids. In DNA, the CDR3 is TGTGCCAGCAGCTTAGCCCAGGGTTATAATTCACCCCTCCACTTT. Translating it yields CASSLAQGYNSPLHF.

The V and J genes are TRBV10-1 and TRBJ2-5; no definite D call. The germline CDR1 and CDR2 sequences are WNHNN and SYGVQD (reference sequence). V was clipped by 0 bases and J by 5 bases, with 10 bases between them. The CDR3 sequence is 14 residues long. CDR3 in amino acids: CASSESLPRETQYF. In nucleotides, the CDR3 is TGCGCCAGCAGTGAGTCGCTCCCACGGGAGACCCAGTACTTC.

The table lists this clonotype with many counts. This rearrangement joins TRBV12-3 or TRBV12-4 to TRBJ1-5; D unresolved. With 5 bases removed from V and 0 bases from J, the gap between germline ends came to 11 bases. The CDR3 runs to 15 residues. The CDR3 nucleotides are TGTGCCAGCAGTAAGGCGCCAGGTAGCAATCAGCCCCAGCATTTT. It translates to CASSKAPGSNQPQHF.

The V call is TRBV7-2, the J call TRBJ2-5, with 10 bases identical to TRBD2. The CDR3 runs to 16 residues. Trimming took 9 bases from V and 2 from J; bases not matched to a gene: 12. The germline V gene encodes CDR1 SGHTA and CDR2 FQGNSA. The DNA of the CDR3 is TGTGCCAGTTTCCCGGTAGCGGGGGGCTCGCAAGAGACCCAGTACTTC. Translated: CASFPVAGGSQETQYF.

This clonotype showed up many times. As DNA, the CDR3 is TGCAGTGCTATAAGCGGGGGTCAAGAGACCCAGTACTTC. This codes for CSAISGGQETQYF. The gene calls are TRBV20-1 and TRBJ2-5, with 8 positions matching TRBD2. Germline-derived CDR1 and CDR2 are DFQATT and SNEGSKA (reference sequence). The CDR3 runs 13 residues. The V segment lost 4 bases and the J segment 2 bases; nucleotides outside the gene matches: 3.

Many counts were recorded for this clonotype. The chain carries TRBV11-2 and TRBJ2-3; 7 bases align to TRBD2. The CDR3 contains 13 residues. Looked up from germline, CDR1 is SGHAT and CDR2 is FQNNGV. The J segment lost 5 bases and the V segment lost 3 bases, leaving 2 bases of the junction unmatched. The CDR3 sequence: CASSLGEGDTQYF. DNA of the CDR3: TGTGCCAGCAGCTTGGGGGAGGGAGATACGCAGTATTTT.

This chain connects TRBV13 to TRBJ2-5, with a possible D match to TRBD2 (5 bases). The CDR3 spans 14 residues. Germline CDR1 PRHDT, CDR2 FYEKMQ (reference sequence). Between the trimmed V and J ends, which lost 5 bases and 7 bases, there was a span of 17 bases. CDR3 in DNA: TGTGCCAGCAGCCCCCTCGAGGGCTCGGGGACCCAGTACTTC. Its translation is CASSPLEGSGTQYF.